This is a list of T cell receptor beta chains from one sample in a study of cytomegalovirus exposure and HLA in healthy donors. TCRdb keeps only in-frame clones here, not all; method: immunoSEQ multiplex PCR. This sample has roughly 150,000 clones, with approximately 80% found just once. Sequenced input: PBMCs. These receptors all stem from a woman between 40 and 55 years old in good health and CMV-seronegative. CDR3s include the opening cysteine and the closing phenylalanine or tryptophan. A D gene is named only where the DNA matches it firmly. Clone size appears in some rows only: once, few, many, or a class for an expanded clone.

clone_size j_call v_call d_call cdr3_aa cdr3_nt
NA TRBJ2-5 TRBV4-1 TRBD2 CASSHSPGRGGPGETQYF TGCGCCAGCAGCCATAGCCCCGGGCGGGGGGGGCCGGGAGAGACCCAGTACTTC
NA TRBJ2-5 TRBV2 TRBD2 CASSVPDRAGAGGRETQYF TGTGCCAGCAGTGTCCCGGACAGAGCAGGGGCGGGGGGGCGGGAGACCCAGTACTTC
NA TRBJ1-2 TRBV28 TRBD1 CASRPGGTGAQSLYGYTF TGTGCCAGCAGACCCGGCGGGACAGGGGCGCAAAGTCTCTATGGCTACACCTTC
once TRBJ2-7 TRBV28 TRBD1 CAIRDRSWYEQYF TGTGCCATCCGGGACAGATCGTGGTACGAGCAGTACTTC
NA TRBJ2-5 TRBV11-3 NA CASSFFSGNEETQYF TGTGCCAGCAGCTTTTTTTCGGGGAACGAAGAGACCCAGTACTTC
NA TRBJ2-1 TRBV10-3 NA CAISESTRPRGNEQFF TGTGCCATCAGTGAGTCGACGAGACCTCGCGGTAATGAGCAGTTCTTC
NA TRBJ2-7 TRBV6-5 TRBD1 CASSFRQGTYEQYF TGTGCCAGCAGTTTTCGACAGGGGACCTACGAGCAGTACTTC
NA TRBJ2-1 TRBV7-9 TRBD2 CASSNGGLAGARAYNEQFF TGTGCCAGCAGCAATGGGGGACTAGCGGGCGCCCGGGCCTACAATGAGCAGTTCTTC
NA TRBJ1-3 TRBV2 NA CASSEYRVIGNTIYF TGTGCCAGCAGTGAATACAGGGTGATTGGAAACACCATATATTTT
NA TRBJ2-7 TRBV7-8 TRBD2 CASSQATSGASYEQYF TGTGCCAGCAGCCAAGCTACTAGCGGGGCCTCCTACGAGCAGTACTTC
NA TRBJ1-3 TRBV18 NA CASSRGNQNTIYF TGTGCCAGCTCACGAGGAAATCAGAACACCATATATTTT
NA TRBJ1-2 TRBV11-2 TRBD1 CASSAGTAGNYGYTF TGTGCCAGCAGCGCCGGGACAGCTGGTAACTATGGCTACACCTTC
NA TRBJ2-1 TRBV7-9 NA CASSLAGEYGNEQFF TGTGCCAGCAGCCTCGCAGGGGAATATGGCAATGAGCAGTTCTTC
once TRBJ2-3 TRBV9 NA CASTLGWGALTDTQYF TGTGCCAGCACCCTCGGATGGGGCGCTCTCACAGATACGCAGTATTTT
NA TRBJ1-2 TRBV18 NA CASSPERLGTSFF TGTGCCAGCTCACCAGAGAGACTCGGGACTTCCTTCTTC
NA TRBJ2-1 TRBV15 NA CATSRDTGIGEQFF TGTGCCACCAGCAGAGATACCGGGATAGGTGAGCAGTTCTTC
once TRBJ2-2 TRBV19 TRBD1 CASGDRADTGELFF TGTGCCAGCGGCGACAGGGCGGACACCGGGGAGCTGTTTTTT
NA TRBJ1-2 TRBV6-1 NA CASSESHIAYGYTF TGTGCCAGCAGTGAGTCGCACATCGCCTATGGCTACACCTTC
NA TRBJ2-4 TRBV2 NA CASSRGGGQNIQYF TGTGCCAGCAGTCGTGGGGGAGGCCAAAACATTCAGTACTTC
NA TRBJ1-5 TRBV28 NA CASSPPTRRDNQPQHF TGTGCCAGCAGCCCGCCGACACGGAGGGACAATCAGCCCCAGCATTTT
NA TRBJ1-2 TRBV19 TRBD1 CASSIRQGITSLFYGYTF TGTGCCAGTAGTATTCGACAGGGTATCACATCCTTATTCTATGGCTACACCTTC
NA TRBJ1-4 TRBV6-1 NA CASSEPTSPGELFF TGTGCCAGCAGTGAACCAACATCCCCGGGGGAACTGTTTTTT
NA TRBJ2-1 TRBV11-3 TRBD2 CASSPYPGLAGGPNEQFF TGTGCCAGCAGCCCATACCCGGGACTAGCGGGGGGACCCAATGAGCAGTTCTTC
NA TRBJ1-1 TRBV20-1 TRBD1 CSAPKGAEAFF TGCAGTGCTCCTAAGGGGGCCGAGGCTTTCTTT
NA TRBJ1-2 TRBV6-6 TRBD1 CAGGTGVNYGYTF TGTGCCGGCGGGACAGGGGTCAACTATGGCTACACCTTC
NA TRBJ2-3 TRBV4-3 TRBD2 CASSQDPAGGPADTQYF TGCGCCAGCAGCCAAGACCCTGCGGGAGGGCCAGCAGATACGCAGTATTTT
NA TRBJ2-7 TRBV7-2 TRBD2 CASSWGTSGRAKNEQYF TGTGCCAGCAGCTGGGGGACTAGCGGGAGGGCCAAGAACGAGCAGTACTTC
once TRBJ1-2 TRBV6-5 NA CASRDTGVGGYTF TGTGCCAGTCGGGACACCGGGGTCGGTGGCTACACCTTC
once TRBJ2-3 TRBV12-5 TRBD2 CASGPVAGGQTDTQYF TGTGCTAGTGGTCCTGTAGCGGGGGGGCAGACAGATACGCAGTATTTT
NA TRBJ1-6 TRBV5-6 TRBD1 CASSGGTGVGYSPLHF TGTGCCAGCAGCGGCGGGACAGGGGTCGGATATTCACCCCTCCACTTT
NA TRBJ2-1 TRBV7-3 NA CASSLGGPNEQFF TGTGCCAGCAGCTTAGGAGGGCCGAATGAGCAGTTCTTC
NA TRBJ2-7 TRBV7-2 NA CASSLLLAPHEQYF TGTGCCAGCAGCTTACTGCTAGCTCCCCACGAGCAGTACTTC
NA TRBJ1-2 TRBV9 NA CASSVEGRGIDGYTF TGTGCCAGCAGCGTAGAAGGGCGGGGTATCGATGGCTACACCTTC
NA TRBJ2-2 TRBV7-9 TRBD1 CASSLRALQGASTGELFF TGTGCCAGCAGCCTAAGGGCCCTGCAGGGGGCGTCCACCGGGGAGCTGTTTTTT
NA TRBJ1-2 TRBV28 NA CASSYRNSYGYTF TGTGCCAGCAGTTACCGGAACAGCTATGGCTACACCTTC
once TRBJ2-5 TRBV6-1 NA CASSADSYLWETQYF TGTGCCAGCAGTGCGGACTCTTACTTGTGGGAGACCCAGTACTTC
NA TRBJ2-3 TRBV11-3 NA CASSHVRIPGPPRISDTQYF TGTGCCAGCAGCCACGTACGGATCCCCGGTCCTCCGAGGATTTCAGATACGCAGTATTTT
few TRBJ2-1 TRBV13 NA CASSLSGRGYNEQFF TGTGCCAGCAGCTTATCTGGGAGAGGCTACAATGAGCAGTTCTTC
NA TRBJ2-3 TRBV13 NA CASSLVGTALLTDTQYF TGTGCCAGCAGCTTAGTAGGTACAGCCTTATTGACAGATACGCAGTATTTT
NA TRBJ1-1 TRBV28 NA CASSFWQNTEAFF TGTGCCAGCAGTTTCTGGCAGAACACTGAAGCTTTCTTT
NA TRBJ1-5 TRBV6-1 NA CASSDDSRQPQHF TGTGCCAGCAGCGACGACAGTAGGCAGCCCCAGCATTTT
NA TRBJ2-1 TRBV4-2 TRBD2 CASSLRTSGVYNEQFF TGTGCCAGCAGCCTCCGGACTAGCGGCGTGTACAATGAGCAGTTCTTC
NA TRBJ1-2 TRBV7-9 NA CASSQVAYGYTF TGTGCCAGCAGCCAGGTGGCGTATGGCTACACCTTC
few TRBJ2-5 TRBV5-1 NA CASSQDGQAKAGETQYF TGCGCCAGCAGCCAAGACGGACAGGCGAAGGCGGGGGAGACCCAGTACTTC
few TRBJ1-5 TRBV7-2 NA CASSRTPNQPQHF TGTGCCAGCAGTCGGACACCAAATCAGCCCCAGCATTTT
NA TRBJ2-7 TRBV5-5 TRBD2 CASSLYAGGPYEQYF TGTGCCAGCAGCTTATACGCGGGAGGGCCGTACGAGCAGTACTTC
once TRBJ1-3 TRBV7-9 NA CASSRPGHKESTGNTIYF TGTGCCAGCAGCCGTCCGGGACACAAAGAAAGTACTGGAAACACCATATATTTT
once TRBJ2-3 TRBV5-4 TRBD2 CASSILAGDTDTQYF TGTGCCAGCAGCATACTAGCGGGAGACACAGATACGCAGTATTTT
NA TRBJ2-7 TRBV6-6 NA CASSLSSYEQYF TGTGCCAGCAGTTTGAGCTCCTACGAGCAGTACTTC
NA TRBJ2-3 TRBV18 NA CASSPRGSRGDTQYF TGTGCCAGCTCACCACGCGGGAGCAGGGGAGATACGCAGTATTTT
NA TRBJ2-7 TRBV9 NA CASSVGATEQYF TGTGCCAGCAGCGTAGGTGCGACAGAGCAGTACTTC
NA TRBJ1-1 TRBV4-3 NA CASSQYTGNTEAFF TGCGCCAGCAGCCAATACACAGGGAACACTGAAGCTTTCTTT
few TRBJ2-5 TRBV7-2 TRBD2 CASSQGTSSETQYF TGTGCCAGCAGTCAAGGGACTAGCTCAGAGACCCAGTACTTC
once TRBJ2-7 TRBV28 TRBD1 CASRLRDRGSSYEQYF TGTGCCAGCAGACTGAGGGACAGGGGGTCCTCCTACGAGCAGTACTTC
few TRBJ1-1 TRBV15 TRBD1 CATSRPTGAHEAFF TGTGCCACCAGCAGGCCTACAGGGGCCCATGAAGCTTTCTTT
NA TRBJ2-4 TRBV29-1 TRBD1 CSASRQGDIQYF TGCAGCGCTTCGCGACAGGGGGACATTCAGTACTTC